Below, 9 T cell receptor beta chains from the same sample are listed, as sequenced in a study of shared clonotypes between healthy human individuals. Naive CD8 cells were CD45RO-negative, positively selected for CCR7, excluding terminally differentiated effector memory CD45RA+ cells. Repertoires were generated with immunoSEQ multiplex PCR, while TCRdb's copy carries only in-frame clones and drops some. The table lists just over 2,000,000 clones, roughly 94% of them singletons. The specimen was naive CD8+ T cells sorted from blood. All receptors derive from a man aged 18 to 29 in good health.

The chain links TRBV9 to TRBJ2-3; possibly TRBD1 for D (5 bases). This CDR3 contains 15 residues. Germline V gene sequence: CDR1 SGDLS, CDR2 YYNGEE. The V end was cut by 0 bases, the J end by 4 bases, with 12 bases between. The CDR3 protein is CASSVAAQGADTQYF. The CDR3 coding sequence is TGTGCCAGCAGCGTAGCTGCGCAGGGCGCAGATACGCAGTATTTT.

The chain combines TRBV29-1 with TRBJ2-7, with D maybe TRBD1 (5 bases). V gave up 2 bases and J gave up 6 bases, with 11 bases separating them. Germline lookup yields CDR1 SQVTM and CDR2 ANQGSEA. CDR3 length equals 12 residues. CDR3 bases: TGCAGCGTTGAACAGGGAACAGGCGAGCAGTACTTC. Encoded protein: CSVEQGTGEQYF.

This chain links TRBV9 with TRBJ2-7; maybe TRBD1 (6 bases). V lost 4 bases and J 2 bases, leaving 10 bases between the germline ends. CDR3 length: 13 amino acids. The germline V gene encodes CDR1 SGDLS and CDR2 YYNGEE. The chain's CDR3 is CASSRGHTYEQYF. The CDR3 bases are TGTGCCAGCAGCAGGGGACATACCTACGAGCAGTACTTC. Based on the CDR3 plus reference TRBV9 and TRBJ2-7, the full variable domain is DSGVTQTPKHLITATGQRVTLRCSPRSGDLSVYWYQQSLDQGLQFLIQYYNGEERAKGNILERFSAQQFPDLHSELNLSSLELGDSALYFCASSRGHTYEQYFGPGTRLTVT.

The gene calls are TRBV19 and TRBJ1-5, with TRBD1 identical over 7 bases. The V gene end was trimmed by 0 bases and the J gene end by 4 bases; junction bases not matched to a gene: 3. Germline V gene lookup returns CDR1 LNHDA and CDR2 SQIVND (reference sequence). The CDR3 loop spans 15 amino acids. CDR3 sequence (DNA): TGTGCCAGTAGTATAGATGCAGGGGGGAATCAGCCCCAGCATTTT. The encoded protein is CASSIDAGGNQPQHF. The whole variable domain, remainder taken from reference TRBV19 and TRBJ1-5, is DGGITQSPKYLFRKEGQNVTLSCEQNLNHDAMYWYRQDPGQGLRLIYYSQIVNDFQKGDIAEGYSVSREKKESFPLTVTSAQKNPTAFYLCASSIDAGGNQPQHFGDGTRLSIL.

This chain connects TRBV6-5 to TRBJ1-6; weak D call: TRBD1 (6 bases). The length of the CDR3 is 16 residues. Germline V gives CDR1 MNHEY, CDR2 SVGAGI. Trimming left V 2 bases short and J 5 bases short, with 13 bases between. The CDR3 nucleotides read TGTGCCAGCAGTTACCAGGCAGGGGTTAATAATTCACCCCTCCACTTT. This translates into CASSYQAGVNNSPLHF.

V usage is TRBV4-1 and J usage is TRBJ2-1, with D perhaps TRBD2 (5 bases). The CDR3 sequence is 15 residues long. The ends were cut back, 0 bases at V and 5 bases at J, with 11 bases in the middle. CDR1 and CDR2 (germline): MGHRA, YSYEKL. The CDR3 nucleotides are TGCGCCAGCAGCCAAGATTTTGGACTGGACAATGAGCAGTTCTTC. It encodes CASSQDFGLDNEQFF.

The chain combines TRBV30 with TRBJ1-3, with 7 bases aligning to TRBD1. Germline CDR1 is GTSNPN and CDR2 is SVGIG (reference sequence). The CDR3 covers 16 residues. The V and J ends lost 5 bases and 0 bases, in that order; junction bases with no gene match: 10. In DNA form, the CDR3 reads TGTGCCTGGTCCGGGGACAGTCTTTCCTCTGGAAACACCATATATTTT. Its translation is CAWSGDSLSSGNTIYF.

This clone was found once. This rearrangement joins TRBV10-3 to TRBJ2-1, with 9 nucleotides matching TRBD1. Losses at the gene ends were 2 bases for V and 3 bases for J; bases not matched to a gene: 14. Germline CDR1 is ENHRY and CDR2 is SYGVKD. The CDR3 sequence is 19 residues long. The CDR3 DNA sequence: TGTGCCATCAGTGAGACGGGACAGGGAAATTCACCGAACTACAATGAGCAGTTCTTC. Protein product: CAISETGQGNSPNYNEQFF.

This chain connects TRBV7-8 to TRBJ1-1, with 12 bases fitting TRBD1. CDR1 is SGHVS and CDR2 is FQNEAQ in the germline V gene. The CDR3 contains 20 residues. With V trimmed by 1 base and J by 6 bases, 18 bases remained unmatched. The CDR3 nucleotides are TGTGCCAGCAGCTTAGTGCTACCGGGACAGGGGGCGCTACTTTTACCTGAAGCTTTCTTT. Translated: CASSLVLPGQGALLLPEAFF.